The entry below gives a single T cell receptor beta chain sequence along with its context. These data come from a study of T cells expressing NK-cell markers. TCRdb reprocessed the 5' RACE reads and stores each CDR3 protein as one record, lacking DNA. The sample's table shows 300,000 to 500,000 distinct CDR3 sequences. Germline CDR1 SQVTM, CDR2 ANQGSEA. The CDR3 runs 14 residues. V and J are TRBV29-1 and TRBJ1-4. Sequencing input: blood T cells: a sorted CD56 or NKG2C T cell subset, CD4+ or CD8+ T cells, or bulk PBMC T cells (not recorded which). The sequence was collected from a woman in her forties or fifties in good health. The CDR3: CSVDWTDGDEKLFF.